The present TCR beta chain was sequenced within a study of shared clonotypes between healthy human individuals. Study conclusions and caveats: Larger estimated richness was generally seen in naive subsets than in memory subsets.

The method was immunoSEQ multiplex PCR; TCRdb's version includes in-frame clones alone and lacks a portion of them. The data contain millions of clones, over 85% of them singletons. Of note for this clone: What it binds is unknown.

V was trimmed by 5 bases and J by 2 bases, leaving 16 bases between them. The CDR3 spans 15 residues. The V gene's germline CDR1 is SGHTA and CDR2 FQGNSA. This chain uses TRBV7-2 with TRBJ2-7, with D possibly being TRBD1 or TRBD2 (6 bases each). Sequencing was done on a sample of naive CD4+ T cells sorted from blood. Documented subset: CD45RA+ positively selected. The sequence came from a man younger than 30 in good health. In nucleotides, the CDR3 is TGTGCCAGCAGCCCCTCGGGGGCGGAGACCTACGAGCAGTACTTC. This codes for CASSPSGAETYEQYF.